A single sample gave rise to the 12 T cell receptor beta chains below, sequenced in a study of T cells in localized non-small cell lung cancer. TCRdb keeps only in-frame clones here, not all; method: immunoSEQ multiplex PCR. The sample holds roughly 1,500 clones, roughly 25% seen once. The starting material was normal lung tissue next to the tumor, obtained before any cancer treatment. These receptors came from a male donor at least 60 years old with stage I lung adenocarcinoma.

This clone was seen more than once but under ten times. The chain has TRBV6-8 and TRBJ2-7; weak D call: TRBD2 (7 bases). CDR1 and CDR2 from the germline V gene are MNHGY and SAAAGT. The CDR3 has 15 residues. The germline V and J ends were trimmed by 5 bases and 7 bases, with 21 bases remaining between them. The DNA of the CDR3 is TGTGCCAGCAGTCCGGTAGGGAGGGCCACAGGGGAGCAGTACTTC. It specifies CASSPVGRATGEQYF.

V usage is TRBV18 and J usage is TRBJ1-2, with 8 nucleotides matching TRBD1. Per germline, CDR1 KGHSH and CDR2 LQKENI. There are 13 residues in the CDR3. V was clipped by 3 bases and J by 5 bases; unmatched bases: 2. CDR3 amino acids: CASSPDRDYGYTF. The DNA for the CDR3 is TGTGCCAGCTCACCGGACAGGGATTATGGCTACACCTTC. The whole variable domain, remainder taken from reference TRBV18 and TRBJ1-2, is NAGVMQNPRHLVRRRGQEARLRCSPMKGHSHVYWYRQLPEEGLKFMVYLQKENIIDESGMPKERFSAEFPKEGPSILRIQQVVRGDSAAYFCASSPDRDYGYTFGSGTRLTVV.

The J gene is TRBJ2-7, the V gene TRBV14; TRBD2 matches 13 bases. This CDR3 is built from 15 residues. The V and J ends lost 4 bases and 3 bases, in that order; junction bases with no gene match: 3. Per the germline V gene, CDR1 is SGHDN and CDR2 is FVKESK. DNA of the CDR3: TGTGCCAGCAGCCCGGGACTAGCGGGGTTCTACGAGCAGTACTTC. Its protein product is CASSPGLAGFYEQYF.

This clone appeared a few times. The chain has TRBV19 and TRBJ1-1; no firm D call. Trimming removed 3 bases from V and 0 bases from J, with 8 bases in between. CDR3 length equals 14 residues. Germline CDR1 reads LNHDA; CDR2 reads SQIVND (reference sequence). The CDR3 DNA reads TGTGCCAGTAGTATTAAGGAGGTGAACACTGAAGCTTTCTTT. Amino acid sequence: CASSIKEVNTEAFF.

This clone was recorded once. The chain uses TRBV10-2 and TRBJ2-7, with TRBD1 matching 7 bases. Germline lookup yields CDR1 WSHSY and CDR2 SAAADI. The CDR3 sequence is 12 residues long. The V segment lost 5 bases and the J segment 4 bases; nucleotides outside the gene matches: 2. The CDR3 DNA sequence: TGCGCCAGCAGTACAGGGGATTACGAGCAGTACTTC. This sequence encodes CASSTGDYEQYF.

This clone showed up just a few times. This chain uses TRBV9 with TRBJ1-1; no clear D gene. V lost 5 bases, J lost 0 bases, and 11 bases lay in between. The CDR3 sequence is 14 residues long. CDR1 and CDR2 (germline): SGDLS, YYNGEE. CDR3 in amino acids: CASRRAFLNTEAFF. In DNA, the CDR3 is TGTGCCAGCAGGAGGGCCTTCTTGAACACTGAAGCTTTCTTT.

Within the sample, this clone is medium-sized. The V gene is TRBV6-8, the J gene TRBJ2-7; 7 bases match TRBD1. The CDR3 sequence is 13 residues long. The V gene's germline CDR1 is MNHGY and CDR2 SAAAGT. J lost 8 bases, V lost 4 bases, and 8 bases had no gene match. CDR3 in amino acids: CASSSGQESKQYF. For the CDR3, the DNA is TGTGCCAGCAGTTCCGGACAGGAGTCTAAGCAGTACTTC.

This clone was picked up a small number of times. J is TRBJ1-1 and V is TRBV5-1, with D possibly TRBD1 on 5 matching bases. Germline V gene sequence: CDR1 SGHRS, CDR2 YFSETQ. Deletions cut 1 base from V and 3 bases from J, with 19 bases between. The CDR3 extends over 17 amino acids. The CDR3 reads CASSLFRGSVWHTEAFF. The CDR3 DNA follows: TGCGCCAGCAGCTTGTTCCGGGGGTCGGTGTGGCACACTGAAGCTTTCTTT.

Details on this clone: Germline is not matched at one junction end, which may reflect a read error. The chain recombines TRBV5-1 with TRBJ2-5; 7 bases fit TRBD1. The CDR3 covers 14 residues. Germline CDR1 SGHRS, CDR2 YFSETQ. The CDR3 sequence: CASSPRDSQEAQYF. In nucleotides, the CDR3 is TGCGCCAGCAGCCCTCGGGACAGTCAAGAGGCCCAGTACTTC.

This clone was picked up a small number of times. This rearrangement joins TRBV15 to TRBJ1-4; 7 nucleotides match TRBD1. The length of the CDR3 is 14 residues. V trimming: 6 bases; J trimming: 5 bases; junction bases outside the gene matches: 6. From germline, CDR1 is LNHNV and CDR2 YYDKDF (reference sequence). For the CDR3, the DNA is TGTGCCACCAGATCAGGGACAGAGAATGAAAAACTGTTTTTT. It yields the protein CATRSGTENEKLFF. Full variable domain (outside the CDR3, taken from reference TRBV15 and TRBJ1-4): DAMVIQNPRYQVTQFGKPVTLSCSQTLNHNVMYWYQQKSSQAPKLLFHYYDKDFNNEADTPDNFQSRRPNTSFCFLDIRSPGLGDTAMYLCATRSGTENEKLFFGSGTQLSVL.

The chain is built from TRBV18 and TRBJ2-7; no definite D call. The CDR3 sequence is 12 residues long. CDR1 and CDR2 from the germline V gene are KGHSH and LQKENI. V lost 2 bases and J 4 bases, leaving 6 bases between the germline ends. The CDR3 here is CASSPANYEQYF. Here the CDR3 DNA reads TGTGCCAGCTCACCAGCAAATTACGAGCAGTACTTC.

This chain uses TRBV18 with TRBJ2-3; D might be TRBD2 (6 bases). Trimming pared 5 bases from V and 4 bases from J, leaving 13 bases between. Per the germline V gene, CDR1 is KGHSH and CDR2 is LQKENI. This CDR3 is 14 amino acids long. The CDR3 DNA sequence: TGTGCCAGCTCAGGAGGGTTGGTTGCAGATACGCAGTATTTT. This codes for CASSGGLVADTQYF.